This T cell receptor (beta chain) was documented in a study of blood T cell repertoires in COVID-19. Whole-study context: The samples span acute and convalescent COVID-19 from the United States, Italy and Spain. T cells, B-cell-depleted T cells, or PBMCs provided the cDNA or gDNA that served as material.

Methods used by the authors: Reference gene primer amplification yielded estimated nucleated cell counts. Assay used: immunoSEQ multiplex PCR; TCRdb lists only in-frame clones, some missing. The V and J calls and clone size are taken from that table; D and trimming were inferred from the DNA. The top ten clones hold over 0.2% of a sample with roughly 670,000 clones, 85% to 90% of them seen once. Germline V gene lookup returns CDR1 KGHSH and CDR2 LQKENI. The CDR3 length is 16 residues. V was shortened by 2 bases and J by 0 bases, with 11 bases between the two germline ends. The sequence derives from a woman aged 18-29 years with acute or convalescent COVID-19. The chain has TRBV18 and TRBJ2-1, with a weak D call TRBD2 (5 bases). The sequenced sample was peripheral blood. CDR3 DNA: TGTGCCAGCTCACCAGGACTGAGTAGCTCCTACAATGAGCAGTTCTTC. Encoded protein: CASSPGLSSSYNEQFF.